The 31 T cell receptor beta chains below all came from one sample that was sequenced in a study of response to subunit inactivated influenza vaccine (dated by TCRdb to between 2018 and 2020). Receptors were amplified or captured by RT-PCR. Sequencing used an Illumina HiSeq 2500. The public reads were run again by TCRdb, first through fastp at Q25 and then through MiXCR, and only productive beta chains were kept. Identical CDR3 proteins give one entry, which carries the most common genes and DNA. The sample contains about 700,000 distinct CDR3 sequences, 15% to 17% of them found a single time. The ten largest clones represent more than 9% of the sample. This sample comprised PBMCs from blood, obtained 12 days after vaccination. These TCRs come from a man between 45 and 60 years old who received an inactivated influenza vaccine. Donor details come from another sample of the same person, matched by shared clones.

This clonotype has only one observation. The chain couples TRBV4-3 to TRBJ1-1; D not certain. From germline, CDR1 is LGHNA and CDR2 YSLEER. There are 16 residues in the CDR3. The V and J ends lost 0 bases and 3 bases respectively, with 14 bases between them. Here the CDR3 DNA reads TGCGCCAGCAGCCAAGATACAGCAACTTTGGACACTGAAGCTTTCTTT. This translates into CASSQDTATLDTEAFF.

This clonotype was picked up many times. The rearrangement uses TRBV5-1 and TRBJ2-3; 7 nucleotides align to TRBD1. The V and J ends lost 4 bases and 4 bases, in that order; junction bases with no gene match: 6. Per the germline V gene, CDR1 is SGHRS and CDR2 is YFSETQ. This CDR3 region has 14 residues. The CDR3 spells CASSLGQQADTQYF. The CDR3, as DNA: TGCGCCAGCAGCCTGGGACAGCAGGCAGATACGCAGTATTTT.

This clonotype turned up a few times. This chain links TRBV10-3 with TRBJ2-1, with TRBD2 identical over 10 bases. The germline V gene has CDR1 ENHRY and CDR2 SYGVKD. The trim removed 0 bases at V and 3 bases at J, leaving 8 bases unmatched. The CDR3 covers 18 residues. For the CDR3, the DNA is TGTGCCATCAGTGAGTCAAGGACTAGCGGCCGGTTCTACAATGAGCAGTTCTTC. Protein sequence: CAISESRTSGRFYNEQFF.

The rearrangement links TRBV7-9 to TRBJ1-1; D possibly corresponds to TRBD1 (6 bases). Germline values: CDR1 SEHNR, CDR2 FQNEAQ (reference sequence). The CDR3 length is 15 residues. V was pared by 4 bases and J by 2 bases, with 14 bases between. CDR3 in amino acids: CASSSGGAPNTEAFF. DNA for the CDR3: TGTGCCAGCAGCTCCGGGGGGGCCCCAAACACTGAAGCTTTCTTT.

The genes are TRBV5-1 and TRBJ2-5; 7 bases are a match to TRBD1. Germline V CDR1 and CDR2: SGHRS, YFSETQ. The J segment lost 1 base and the V segment lost 4 bases, leaving 4 bases of the junction unmatched. The CDR3 loop spans 14 amino acids. Here the CDR3 reads CASSVGQRQETQYF. The CDR3, as DNA: TGCGCCAGCAGCGTGGGACAGCGCCAAGAGACCCAGTACTTC.

This clonotype occurred a few times. The V call is TRBV10-3, the J call TRBJ2-7; the match to TRBD1 covers 9 bases. Per germline, CDR1 ENHRY and CDR2 SYGVKD. The V and J ends lost 6 bases and 6 bases, in that order; junction bases with no gene match: 6. The CDR3 length is 13 residues. The CDR3 region is CAIRQSTGGEQYF. CDR3 nucleotide sequence: TGTGCCATCAGGCAATCGACAGGGGGCGAGCAGTACTTC.

This clonotype was counted only a few times. The chain employs TRBV7-2 and TRBJ1-2; TRBD1 matches at 8 bases. Germline CDR1 is SGHTA and CDR2 is FQGNSA. V gave up 1 base and J gave up 8 bases; unmatched junction bases: 3. This CDR3 is built from 13 residues. CDR3 sequence: CASSLGQGAGYTF. CDR3 sequence (DNA): TGTGCCAGCAGCTTAGGCCAGGGGGCCGGCTACACCTTC.

This clonotype was detected only a few times. The V and J genes are TRBV5-1 and TRBJ2-2; no reliable D call. The CDR3 length is 14 residues. The V end lost 5 bases, the J end lost 0 bases, and 8 bases lay between the germline ends. Germline V gene sequence: CDR1 SGHRS, CDR2 YFSETQ. CDR3 region: CASRANANTGELFF. CDR3 nucleotide sequence: TGCGCCAGCAGAGCAAACGCGAACACCGGGGAGCTGTTTTTT.

The V gene is TRBV7-2, the J gene TRBJ2-7; 8 bases line up with TRBD1. With 5 bases clipped from V and 2 bases from J, the junction kept 5 bases outside the gene matches. Germline V CDR1 and CDR2: SGHTA, FQGNSA. This CDR3 has 14 amino acids. The CDR3 DNA is TGTGCCAGCAGCGTCAGGGGGCCTCCCTACGAGCAGTACTTC. Translated: CASSVRGPPYEQYF.

This chain connects TRBV14 to TRBJ2-7, with no clear D. The CDR3 sequence is 13 residues long. Trimming removed 0 bases from V and 1 base from J, with 4 bases in between. Germline V gives CDR1 SGHDN, CDR2 FVKESK. The CDR3 region has the DNA TGTGCCAGCAGCCAAGACACTTCCTACGAGCAGTACTTC. This sequence encodes CASSQDTSYEQYF.

The chain couples TRBV6-1 to TRBJ2-7; 9 bases are shared with TRBD2. J gave up 2 bases and V 0 bases, and 2 bases lay outside the gene matches. The CDR3 has 15 amino acids. The germline V gene has CDR1 MNHNS and CDR2 SASEGT. Written as DNA, the CDR3 is TGTGCCAGCAGTGAAGCGAGGACTAGCGCCTACGAGCAGTACTTC. It is translated as CASSEARTSAYEQYF.

This chain joins TRBV4-2 and TRBJ1-1; D unresolved. The V end was cut by 1 base, the J end by 4 bases, with 13 bases between. Germline V gene lookup returns CDR1 LGHNA and CDR2 YNFKEQ. The CDR3 has 15 residues. CDR3 region: CASSQGSLGGTEAFF. The CDR3 region has the DNA TGTGCCAGCAGCCAAGGTTCATTGGGAGGCACTGAAGCTTTCTTT.

V and J are TRBV7-2 and TRBJ2-1, with D possibly TRBD1 on 6 matching bases. The V gene's germline CDR1 is SGHTA and CDR2 FQGNSA. Trimming removed 5 bases at V and 5 bases at J, with 10 bases between. This CDR3 region has 13 residues. The chain's CDR3 is CASSRGQNNEQFF. The DNA for the CDR3 is TGTGCCAGCAGCCGAGGACAGAACAATGAGCAGTTCTTC.

The genes are TRBV6-2 or TRBV6-3 and TRBJ2-7; D is uncertain. Germline V gives CDR1 MNHEY, CDR2 SVGEGT. V was shortened by 9 bases and J by 1 base, with 13 bases between the two germline ends. The CDR3 spans 13 residues. CDR3 sequence reads: CASTYAVSYEQYF. Here the CDR3 DNA reads TGTGCCAGTACCTACGCAGTTTCCTACGAGCAGTACTTC.

V is TRBV10-3 and J is TRBJ2-3; TRBD1 might be the D (5 bases). Trimming removed 0 bases from V and 0 bases from J, with 25 bases in between. Germline V gene sequence: CDR1 ENHRY, CDR2 SYGVKD. The CDR3 spans 21 residues. CDR3: CAISESEVVLRTLNSTDTQYF. CDR3 DNA: TGTGCCATCAGTGAGTCGGAAGTAGTTTTACGGACATTAAATAGCACAGATACGCAGTATTTT.

This clonotype was seen a handful of times. The V and J genes are TRBV20-1 and TRBJ2-1, with D unresolved. V was clipped by 6 bases and J by 2 bases, with 11 bases between them. Per the germline V gene, CDR1 is DFQATT and CDR2 is SNEGSKA (reference sequence). The CDR3 contains 13 residues. Here the CDR3 DNA reads TGCAGTGCCCAGGACGGAGCCTACAATGAGCAGTTCTTC. It codes for CSAQDGAYNEQFF.

The rearrangement uses TRBV5-8 and TRBJ2-7; 9 bases fit TRBD1. V was clipped by 0 bases and J by 3 bases; unmatched bases: 4. The CDR3 is made up of 15 amino acids. From germline, CDR1 is SGHTS and CDR2 YDEGEE. Here the CDR3 DNA reads TGTGCCAGCAGCTTGGAAGGGACAGGGAACTACGAGCAGTACTTC. This codes for CASSLEGTGNYEQYF.

This clonotype was recorded a few times. The rearrangement links TRBV20-1 to TRBJ2-5, with TRBD2 matching over 12 bases. The germline V gene has CDR1 DFQATT and CDR2 SNEGSKA (reference sequence). This CDR3 spans 14 amino acids. V gave up 5 bases and J gave up 4 bases; unmatched junction bases: 5. CDR3 DNA sequence: TGCAGTGCTCAGAGGACTAGCGGGATAGAGACCCAGTACTTC. Protein product: CSAQRTSGIETQYF.

This clonotype came up many times. The rearrangement uses TRBV29-1 and TRBJ2-1; TRBD1 agrees at 7 bases. V lost 3 bases and J lost 6; bases outside the gene matches: 8. The germline CDR1 and CDR2 sequences are SQVTM and ANQGSEA. CDR3 length: 14 residues. Here the CDR3 reads CSVDRDRGFNEQFF. CDR3 DNA: TGCAGCGTTGACCGGGACAGAGGATTCAATGAGCAGTTCTTC.

The rearrangement joins TRBV25-1 to TRBJ2-5, with 13 nucleotides matching TRBD2. The CDR3 is 15 residues long. Germline lookup yields CDR1 MGHDK and CDR2 SYGVNS. V gave up 4 bases and J gave up 5 bases; unmatched junction bases: 4. The DNA for the CDR3 is TGTGCCAGCAGTGCGTCACTAGCGGGAGGGGAGACCCAGTACTTC. This gives the protein CASSASLAGGETQYF.

This clonotype has just a few counts. The V call is TRBV5-1, the J call TRBJ1-2; a weak D match, TRBD1 (6 bases). CDR1 is SGHRS and CDR2 is YFSETQ in the germline V gene. V was pared by 2 bases and J by 8 bases, with 16 bases between. This CDR3 spans 14 amino acids. Here the CDR3 DNA reads TGCGCCAGCAGCTTAGCCTCTCTTGGGGGCGGCTACACCTTC. Translation gives CASSLASLGGGYTF.

There are a few counts of this clonotype. The chain has TRBV15 and TRBJ2-2; D might be TRBD1 or TRBD2, each matching 5 bases. The germline V gene encodes CDR1 LNHNV and CDR2 YYDKDF (reference sequence). V shed 5 bases and J shed 7 bases, with 20 bases lying between them. The CDR3 contains 16 residues. This CDR3 is CATSGSPRGGGGELFF. DNA for the CDR3: TGTGCCACCAGCGGATCCCCCCGTGGTGGGGGCGGGGAGCTGTTTTTT.

This clonotype has only a few counts. The V gene is TRBV20-1, the J gene TRBJ1-5; D gene ambiguous. Looked up from germline, CDR1 is DFQATT and CDR2 is SNEGSKA (reference sequence). The V end was cut by 6 bases, the J end by 2 bases, with 8 bases between. CDR3 length equals 12 residues. CDR3 sequence reads: CSATFGNQPQHF. In DNA, the CDR3 is TGCAGTGCAACATTCGGCAATCAGCCCCAGCATTTT.

This rearrangement joins TRBV2 to TRBJ1-2, with D perhaps matching TRBD1 (6 bases). Trimming left V 7 bases short and J 4 bases short, with 13 bases between. This CDR3 comprises 13 residues. Germline lookup yields CDR1 SNHLY and CDR2 FYNNEI. This chain's CDR3 is CASTVAGAYGYTF. In DNA form, the CDR3 reads TGTGCCAGCACCGTAGCAGGGGCCTATGGCTACACCTTC.

The chain recombines TRBV7-3 with TRBJ2-5; a weak D match, TRBD2 (5 bases). This CDR3 contains 14 residues. CDR1 is SGHTA and CDR2 is FQGTGA in the germline V gene. The V gene lost 5 bases and the J gene lost 5 bases, with 15 bases spanning the gap. CDR3 loop: CASSTAGLGETQYF. CDR3 DNA sequence: TGTGCCAGCAGCACTGCGGGTCTGGGCGAGACCCAGTACTTC.

This clonotype was recorded a few times. The gene calls are TRBV4-3 and TRBJ2-1, with 11 bases lining up with TRBD2. Germline-derived CDR1 and CDR2 are LGHNA and YSLEER. The V and J ends lost 3 bases and 6 bases, in that order; junction bases with no gene match: 7. This CDR3 spans 16 amino acids. The CDR3 region is CASSQRWTSGFNEQFF. CDR3 nucleotide sequence: TGCGCCAGCAGCCAGCGGTGGACTAGCGGGTTCAATGAGCAGTTCTTC.

This chain joins TRBV3-1 and TRBJ2-7; TRBD1 might be the D (5 bases). Germline V CDR1 and CDR2: LGHDT, YNNKEL (reference sequence). V shed 3 bases and J shed 5 bases, with 17 bases lying between them. CDR3 length: 15 residues. The CDR3 DNA reads as TGTGCCAGCAGCCAGCCCCCAGGGAAGGGGCACGAGCAGTACTTC. Translating it yields CASSQPPGKGHEQYF.

The chain has TRBV19 and TRBJ2-7; D ambiguous. This CDR3 is 13 amino acids long. The V and J ends lost 5 bases and 1 base respectively, with 9 bases between them. In germline, CDR1 is LNHDA, CDR2 SQIVND (reference sequence). In nucleotides, the CDR3 is TGTGCCAGTAGTCAGCTGGTATCCTACGAGCAGTACTTC. Its translation: CASSQLVSYEQYF.

This clonotype was detected only a few times. This rearrangement joins TRBV29-1 to TRBJ1-1; 10 nucleotides match TRBD1. Germline assignment: CDR1 SQVTM and CDR2 ANQGSEA. The CDR3 is made up of 13 amino acids. V lost 7 bases and J lost 6; bases outside the gene matches: 8. The chain's CDR3 is CSGGQGSRAEAFF. CDR3 sequence (DNA): TGCAGCGGGGGACAGGGGTCCAGGGCTGAAGCTTTCTTT.

V is TRBV30 and J is TRBJ1-4, with 7 bases matching TRBD1. The CDR3 runs to 16 residues. The germline V gene encodes CDR1 GTSNPN and CDR2 SVGIG (reference sequence). The V and J ends lost 2 bases and 8 bases, in that order; junction bases with no gene match: 14. CDR3 region: CAWSPPPGTASEKLFF. DNA of the CDR3: TGTGCCTGGAGTCCTCCCCCCGGGACAGCTAGCGAAAAACTGTTTTTT.

The rearrangement links TRBV14 to TRBJ2-7; the match to TRBD1 covers 9 bases. Germline V lookup: CDR1 SGHDN, CDR2 FVKESK. CDR3 length: 12 residues. With 4 bases clipped from V and 6 bases from J, the junction kept 1 base outside the gene matches. The DNA of the CDR3 is TGTGCCAGCAGCCGGACAGGGGTCGAGCAGTACTTC. Translated, it gives CASSRTGVEQYF.